This T cell receptor beta chain came from a study of blood T cell repertoires in COVID-19. On the study more broadly: Samples of COVID-19 (acute and convalescent) were obtained from the United States, Italy and Spain. T cells, B-cell-depleted T cells, or PBMCs supplied cDNA or gDNA.

From germline, CDR1 is KGHDR and CDR2 SFDVKD. The V end lost 6 bases, the J end lost 4 bases, and 6 bases lay between the germline ends. The CDR3 is 12 residues long. Authors' data handling: By means of reference gene primer amplification, nucleated cell counts were estimated. Profiling relied on immunoSEQ multiplex PCR, and the TCRdb table lists in-frame clones only, not all of them. V and J calls and clone size are those listed in that table; D and trimming were worked out from the DNA. The repertoire holds over 130,000 clones, with approximately 85% as singletons. The chain uses TRBV24-1 and TRBJ1-5, with unresolved D. This TCR was recovered from a man between 45 and 60 years old with acute or convalescent COVID-19. Sequencing was done on a sample of peripheral blood. This CDR3 is CATSNGNQPQHF. CDR3 nucleotide sequence: TGTGCCACCAGTAACGGGAATCAGCCCCAGCATTTT.